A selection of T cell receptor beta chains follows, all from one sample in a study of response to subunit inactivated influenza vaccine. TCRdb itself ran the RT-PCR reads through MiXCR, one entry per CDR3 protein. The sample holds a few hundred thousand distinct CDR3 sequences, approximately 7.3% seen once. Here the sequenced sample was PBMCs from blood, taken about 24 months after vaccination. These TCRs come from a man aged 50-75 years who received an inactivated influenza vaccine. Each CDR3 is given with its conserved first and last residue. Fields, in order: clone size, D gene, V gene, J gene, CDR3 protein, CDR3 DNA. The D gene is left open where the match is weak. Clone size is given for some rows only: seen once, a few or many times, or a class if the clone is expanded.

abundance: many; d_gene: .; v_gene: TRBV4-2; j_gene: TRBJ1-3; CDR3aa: CASSQEDIQPGNTIYF; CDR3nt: TGTGCCAGCAGCCAAGAGGACATACAACCTGGAAACACCATATATTTT
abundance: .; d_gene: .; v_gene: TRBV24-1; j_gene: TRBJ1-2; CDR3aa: CATSEVDLNYGYTF; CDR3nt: TGTGCCACCAGTGAGGTTGACCTTAACTATGGCTACACCTTC
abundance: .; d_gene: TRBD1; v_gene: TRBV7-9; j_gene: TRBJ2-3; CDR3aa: CASSSHRGADTQYF; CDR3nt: TGTGCCAGCAGCTCCCACAGGGGGGCCGATACGCAGTATTTT
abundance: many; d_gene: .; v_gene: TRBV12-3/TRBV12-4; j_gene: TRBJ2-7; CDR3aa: CASSLLGIHEQYF; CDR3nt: TGTGCCAGCAGTTTGCTAGGGATCCACGAGCAGTACTTC
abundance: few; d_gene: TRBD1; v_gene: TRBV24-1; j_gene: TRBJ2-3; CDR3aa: CATSEPPGQGITDTQYF; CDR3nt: TGTGCCACCAGTGAGCCCCCGGGACAGGGGATAACAGATACGCAGTATTTT
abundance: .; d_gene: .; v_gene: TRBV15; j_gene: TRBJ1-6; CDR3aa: CATSRGGGMIDSPLHF; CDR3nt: TGTGCCACCAGCAGAGGCGGGGGAATGATAGATTCACCCCTCCACTTT
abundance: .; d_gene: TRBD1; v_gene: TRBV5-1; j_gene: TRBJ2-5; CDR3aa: CASSFIGQGAAETQYF; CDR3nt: TGCGCCAGCAGCTTTATTGGACAGGGCGCCGCGGAGACCCAGTACTTC
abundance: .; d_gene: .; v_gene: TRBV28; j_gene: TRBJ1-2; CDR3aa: CASSPRQYGYTF; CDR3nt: TGTGCCAGCAGTCCCCGACAGTATGGCTACACCTTC
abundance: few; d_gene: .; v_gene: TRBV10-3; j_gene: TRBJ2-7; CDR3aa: CAISDGDRYEQYF; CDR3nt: TGTGCCATCAGTGATGGGGACCGATACGAGCAGTACTTC
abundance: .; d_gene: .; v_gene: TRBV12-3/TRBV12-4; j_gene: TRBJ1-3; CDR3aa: CASGRAGTIYF; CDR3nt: TGTGCCAGCGGCCGAGCGGGCACCATATATTTT
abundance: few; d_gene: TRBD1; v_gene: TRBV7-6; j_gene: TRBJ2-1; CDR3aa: CASSLAGTGSDEQFF; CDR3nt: TGTGCCAGCAGCTTGGCCGGGACAGGGAGCGATGAGCAGTTCTTC
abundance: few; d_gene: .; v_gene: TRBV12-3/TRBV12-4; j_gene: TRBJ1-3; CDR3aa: CASSLSSGVGNTIYF; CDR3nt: TGTGCCAGCAGTCTCTCATCAGGGGTGGGAAACACCATATATTTT
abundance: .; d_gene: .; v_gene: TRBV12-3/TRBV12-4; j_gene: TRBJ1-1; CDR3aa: CASLRRAANTEAFF; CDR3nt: TGTGCCAGCCTTCGACGGGCAGCGAACACTGAAGCTTTCTTT
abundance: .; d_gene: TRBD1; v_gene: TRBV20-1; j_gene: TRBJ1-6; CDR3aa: CSARTTGNSPLHF; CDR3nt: TGCAGTGCTAGAACGACAGGGAATTCACCCCTCCACTTT
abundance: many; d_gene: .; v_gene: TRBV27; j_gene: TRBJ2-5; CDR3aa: CASRGSRAEQETQYF; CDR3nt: TGTGCCAGCAGGGGATCTCGGGCCGAACAAGAGACCCAGTACTTC
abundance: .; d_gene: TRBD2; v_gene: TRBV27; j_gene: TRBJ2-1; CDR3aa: CASSLLAGGPSPGNEQFF; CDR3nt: TGTGCCAGCAGCCTACTAGCGGGAGGGCCCTCTCCCGGCAATGAGCAGTTCTTC
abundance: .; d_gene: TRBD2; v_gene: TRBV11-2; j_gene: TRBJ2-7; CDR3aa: CASSHRSGRGHFEQYF; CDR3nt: TGTGCCAGCAGCCATAGAAGCGGGAGGGGACATTTCGAGCAGTACTTC
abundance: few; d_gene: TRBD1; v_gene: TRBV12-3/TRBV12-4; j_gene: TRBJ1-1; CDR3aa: CASKPRGGNTEAFF; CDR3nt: TGTGCCAGCAAACCCAGGGGGGGCAACACTGAAGCTTTCTTT
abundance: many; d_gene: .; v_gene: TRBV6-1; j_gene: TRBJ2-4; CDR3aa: CASSEVIGLAKNIQYF; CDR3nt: TGTGCCAGCAGTGAAGTCATTGGCCTAGCCAAAAACATTCAGTACTTC
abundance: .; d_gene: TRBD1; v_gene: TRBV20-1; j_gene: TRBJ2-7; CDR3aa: CSARTGGYYEQYF; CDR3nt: TGCAGTGCAAGGACAGGGGGCTACTACGAGCAGTACTTC
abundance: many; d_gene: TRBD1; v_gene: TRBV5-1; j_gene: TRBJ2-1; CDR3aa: CASSLSGQDYNEQFF; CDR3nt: TGCGCCAGCAGCTTATCGGGACAGGACTACAATGAGCAGTTCTTC
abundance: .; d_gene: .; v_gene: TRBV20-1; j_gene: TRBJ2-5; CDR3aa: CSASRQGMYQETQYF; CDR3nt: TGCAGTGCTTCGCGACAAGGGATGTACCAAGAGACCCAGTACTTC
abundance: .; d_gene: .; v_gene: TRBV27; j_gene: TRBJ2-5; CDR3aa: CASRDYRGETQYF; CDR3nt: TGTGCCAGCAGGGACTACCGGGGAGAGACCCAGTACTTC
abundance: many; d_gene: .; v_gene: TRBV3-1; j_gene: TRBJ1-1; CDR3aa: CASSQAMGTEAFF; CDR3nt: TGTGCCAGCAGCCAAGCGATGGGCACTGAAGCTTTCTTT
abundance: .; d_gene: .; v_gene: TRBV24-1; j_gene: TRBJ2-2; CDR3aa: CATSDYTGRGTGELFF; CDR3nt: TGTGCCACCAGTGATTATACAGGGAGAGGGACCGGGGAGCTGTTTTTT
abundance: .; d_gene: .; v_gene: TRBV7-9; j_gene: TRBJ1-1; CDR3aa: CASGPGLRLRNTEAFF; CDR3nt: TGTGCCAGCGGACCGGGACTTCGGCTCAGGAACACTGAAGCTTTCTTT
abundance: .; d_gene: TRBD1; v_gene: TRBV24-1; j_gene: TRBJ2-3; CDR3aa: CTTTGTVDVDTQYF; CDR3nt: TGTACGACCACCGGGACAGTAGACGTAGACACGCAGTATTTT
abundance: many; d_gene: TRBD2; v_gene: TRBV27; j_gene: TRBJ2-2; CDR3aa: CASRRGGTWELFF; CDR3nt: TGTGCCAGCCGCCGGGGGGGTACTTGGGAGCTGTTTTTT
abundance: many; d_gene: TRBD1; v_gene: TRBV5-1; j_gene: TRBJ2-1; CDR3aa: CASSRTGEAHNEQFF; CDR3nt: TGCGCCAGCAGCCGGACAGGGGAAGCACACAATGAGCAGTTCTTC